Listed below are T cell receptor beta chains from one sample, sequenced in a study of regulatory T cells in long-lasting Graves disease. TCRdb analysed the multiplex PCR reads with MiXCR anew, one entry per CDR3 protein. The data contain roughly 610,000 distinct CDR3 sequences, around 17% of them singletons. This sample also appeared in a second study, on T cells in Graves' hyperthyroidism and ophthalmopathy.

Sample: peripheral blood mononuclear cells (PBMCs), taken at new diagnosis, from a patient treated with antithyroid drugs. The receptors shown here come from a woman in her 30s with Graves disease. The CDR3 runs from the conserved cysteine through the conserved F or W. A D gene is named only where the DNA matches it firmly. Part of the rows lack a size; the others show once, few, many or a class for expanded clones.

d_call,v_call,j_call,clone_size,cdr3_aa,cdr3_nt
.,TRBV30,TRBJ2-2,.,CAWSATSRNTGELFF,TGTGCCTGGAGTGCAACTAGCCGGAACACCGGGGAGCTGTTTTTT
.,TRBV3-1,TRBJ1-1,many,CASSQDPRIKRFDTEAFF,TGTGCCAGCAGCCAAGATCCTAGAATCAAGAGATTCGACACTGAAGCTTTCTTT
TRBD2,TRBV5-4,TRBJ2-5,.,CASSSRLAVRETQYF,TGTGCCAGCAGCAGCCGACTAGCGGTGAGGGAGACCCAGTACTTC
TRBD2,TRBV28,TRBJ2-5,many,CASSTLAGGRETQYF,TGTGCCAGCAGTACTCTAGCGGGGGGGCGGGAGACCCAGTACTTC
TRBD1,TRBV28,TRBJ1-2,.,CASSFEGARYGYTF,TGTGCCAGCAGTTTTGAGGGGGCACGGTATGGCTACACCTTC
TRBD2,TRBV7-2,TRBJ2-3,.,CASSATSGSGTDTQYF,TGTGCCAGCAGCGCCACTAGCGGGAGTGGCACAGATACGCAGTATTTT
.,TRBV29-1,TRBJ2-1,few,CSVGRNSYNEQFF,TGCAGCGTTGGGCGAAACTCCTACAATGAGCAGTTCTTC
TRBD2,TRBV7-2,TRBJ2-5,many,CASSVGGTSGEETQYF,TGTGCCAGCAGCGTTGGGGGGACTAGCGGAGAAGAGACCCAGTACTTC
.,TRBV19,TRBJ1-5,few,CASSPYNSGDQPQHF,TGTGCCAGTAGTCCATACAACTCAGGGGACCAGCCCCAGCATTTT
TRBD1,TRBV28,TRBJ1-6,many,CASKTGGNSPLHF,TGTGCCAGTAAGACAGGGGGAAATTCACCCCTCCACTTT
TRBD2,TRBV12-3/TRBV12-4,TRBJ2-1,many,CASSLIGTTLLEQFF,TGTGCCAGCAGTTTAATAGGGACTACACTTTTGGAGCAGTTCTTC
.,TRBV11-2,TRBJ1-1,few,CASSLGRDLPRYTEAFF,TGTGCCAGCAGCTTAGGGAGGGACCTACCAAGATACACTGAAGCTTTCTTT
.,TRBV14,TRBJ1-1,few,CASSAIPGGNTEAFF,TGTGCCAGCAGCGCTATCCCGGGAGGGAACACTGAAGCTTTCTTT
.,TRBV7-2,TRBJ1-3,many,CASSPTGNTIYF,TGTGCCAGCAGCCCAACTGGAAACACCATATATTTT
.,TRBV7-7,TRBJ2-7,few,CASSSSDVGEQYF,TGTGCTAGCAGCTCCTCAGACGTGGGAGAGCAGTACTTC
.,TRBV20-1,TRBJ1-6,.,CSARDPGTSSYNSPLHF,TGCAGTGCTAGAGATCCAGGGACGAGCTCCTATAATTCACCCCTCCACTTT
.,TRBV12-3/TRBV12-4,TRBJ1-2,many,CASSPQNQGFHGYTF,TGTGCCAGCAGTCCTCAGAACCAGGGGTTTCATGGCTACACCTTC
.,TRBV6-1,TRBJ1-3,.,CASWGGPGNTIYF,TGTGCCAGTTGGGGGGGACCTGGAAACACCATATATTTT
.,TRBV30,TRBJ2-2,few,CAWSEGGTTLFF,TGTGCCTGGAGTGAAGGAGGGACAACTCTGTTTTTT
.,TRBV7-8,TRBJ1-1,many,CASSLPTENTEAFF,TGTGCCAGCAGCTTACCTACAGAGAACACTGAAGCTTTCTTT
TRBD1,TRBV9,TRBJ1-1,.,CASSADRATEAFF,TGTGCCAGCAGCGCAGACAGGGCCACTGAAGCTTTCTTT
.,TRBV5-1,TRBJ1-2,few,CASSPRAGAANYGYTF,TGCGCCAGCAGCCCCCGGGCCGGGGCAGCTAACTATGGCTACACCTTC
.,TRBV7-9,TRBJ2-1,few,CASSPTLGFYNEQFF,TGTGCCAGCAGCCCTACCCTGGGTTTCTACAATGAGCAGTTCTTC
TRBD2,TRBV20-1,TRBJ2-5,few,CSARRAGVGETQYF,TGCAGTGCTAGGCGAGCGGGAGTCGGGGAGACCCAGTACTTC
.,TRBV2,TRBJ1-1,many,CASSGTTGRNTEAFF,TGTGCCAGCAGTGGAACGACAGGAAGGAACACTGAAGCTTTCTTT
TRBD1,TRBV2,TRBJ1-6,.,CASSPGQGGSLLHF,TGTGCCAGCAGTCCGGGACAGGGTGGGTCACTCCTCCACTTT
TRBD2,TRBV7-9,TRBJ2-2,.,CASSSGTSGNTGELFF,TGTGCCAGCAGCTCAGGGACTAGCGGGAACACCGGGGAGCTGTTTTTT
TRBD1,TRBV19,TRBJ2-6,few,CASSPRGPSGANVLTF,TGTGCCAGTAGTCCGAGGGGGCCTTCTGGGGCCAACGTCCTGACTTTC
.,TRBV12-3/TRBV12-4,TRBJ1-4,many,CASRRRGGATNEKLFF,TGTGCCAGCAGAAGAAGGGGGGGAGCAACTAATGAAAAACTGTTTTTT